Listed here are 28 T cell receptor beta chains from one sample, sequenced in a study of T cell repertoires in cytomegalovirus infection. One entry per CDR3 protein results from TCRdb running MiXCR on the reads. The table records about 310,000 distinct CDR3 sequences, about 25% of them present only once. Their recognized antigens are unknown. The sample in question was cultured PBMCs, obtained from culture after CMV antigen stimulation. These receptors were collected from a human donor in good health (CMV status not recorded). Some clones in this sample may be carry-over from other donors' samples.

The chain couples TRBV7-2 to TRBJ2-5, with a tentative D call TRBD2 (6 bases). Deletions cut 3 bases from V and 4 bases from J, with 15 bases between. The CDR3 runs 15 residues. Germline loops: CDR1 SGHTA, CDR2 FQGNSA. The CDR3 loop is CASSFKRLEGETQYF. The CDR3 nucleotides are TGTGCCAGCAGCTTCAAAAGACTAGAGGGAGAGACCCAGTACTTC.

This clonotype showed up just a few times. The chain has TRBV20-1 and TRBJ2-1, with D possibly being TRBD2 (6 bases). V lost 2 bases and J 8 bases, leaving 28 bases between the germline ends. The CDR3 consists of 18 residues. Germline V gives CDR1 DFQATT, CDR2 SNEGSKA (reference sequence). The CDR3 coding sequence is TGCAGTGCTAGAAGGGGTTCAAGGGACTCACTCAGAGGGGATGAGCAGTTCTTC. This codes for CSARRGSRDSLRGDEQFF.

This clonotype was recorded a few times. The rearrangement links TRBV28 to TRBJ1-2; no definite D call. The CDR3 totals 12 residues. V was clipped by 3 bases and J by 8 bases, with 10 bases between them. CDR1 is MDHEN and CDR2 is SYDVKM in the germline V gene. The DNA of the CDR3 is TGTGCCAGCAGTTTTGATGTCCTCGGCTACACCTTC. It encodes CASSFDVLGYTF.

The sample holds many counts of this clonotype. The chain links TRBV7-2 to TRBJ1-2; tentative D call: TRBD1 (6 bases). V dropped 3 bases and J dropped 4 bases, with 9 bases sitting between them. This CDR3 contains 13 residues. Looked up from germline, CDR1 is SGHTA and CDR2 is FQGNSA. CDR3 sequence (DNA): TGTGCCAGCAGCTTCCAGGGGACCTATGGCTACACCTTC. It translates to CASSFQGTYGYTF.

This clonotype was seen a few times. The chain carries TRBV2 and TRBJ1-5; no clear D. Deletions cut 3 bases from V and 11 bases from J, with 11 bases between. The CDR3 length is 12 residues. In germline, CDR1 is SNHLY, CDR2 FYNNEI. CDR3 DNA: TGTGCCAGCAGTGAGATCGCCGCGGCCCAGCATTTT. As protein: CASSEIAAAQHF.

This clonotype showed up many times. The chain has TRBV5-4 and TRBJ1-1; D call uncertain. The germline V and J ends were trimmed by 3 bases and 8 bases, with 11 bases remaining between them. Germline CDR1 and CDR2: SGHNT and YYREEE (reference sequence). This CDR3 is built from 12 residues. The CDR3 spells CASSSFLGEAFF. CDR3 nucleotide sequence: TGTGCCAGCAGCTCCTTCCTAGGGGAAGCTTTCTTT.

The rearrangement links TRBV10-2 to TRBJ1-1, with 9 bases matching TRBD1. The CDR3 is made up of 15 amino acids. Germline V gives CDR1 WSHSY, CDR2 SAAADI. The ends lost 8 bases at V and 1 base at J; junction bases unmatched: 8. The CDR3 DNA is TGCGCCAGCTCATCCAAGGGACAGGGGAACACTGAAGCTTTCTTT. Encoded protein: CASSSKGQGNTEAFF.

The chain links TRBV14 to TRBJ1-2; 9 bases are a match to TRBD1. This CDR3 region has 15 residues. The germline V gene encodes CDR1 SGHDN and CDR2 FVKESK. After removal of 4 bases from V and 4 bases from J, the junction contained 7 bases not matched to a gene. In DNA, the CDR3 is TGTGCCAGCAGCCTCGGGGGGACAGGGACCTATGGCTACACCTTC. This translates into CASSLGGTGTYGYTF.

In this sample, this clonotype turned up once. The rearrangement joins TRBV30 to TRBJ1-6, with D possibly matching TRBD1 (6 bases). This CDR3 region has 15 residues. Germline CDR1 is GTSNPN and CDR2 is SVGIG (reference sequence). V dropped 4 bases and J dropped 9 bases, with 19 bases sitting between them. CDR3 region: CAWNVQGIRGSPLHF. CDR3 in DNA: TGTGCCTGGAACGTCCAGGGGATCCGGGGTTCACCCCTCCACTTT.

The chain couples TRBV4-2 to TRBJ2-7, with a tentative D call TRBD2 (5 bases). V lost 1 base to trimming and J lost 2 bases, with 9 bases between them. Germline V gene lookup returns CDR1 LGHNA and CDR2 YNFKEQ. This CDR3 spans 14 amino acids. The CDR3 DNA reads TGTGCCAGCAGCCAAGGTGGACTGCCCTACGAGCAGTACTTC. Its translation: CASSQGGLPYEQYF.

As to this clonotype: The junction departs from the called germline gene at one end, perhaps through a read error. The chain couples TRBV28 to TRBJ2-4; D unclear. The germline V gene has CDR1 MDHEN and CDR2 SYDVKM. CDR3 length: 11 residues. The CDR3 DNA reads TGTGCCAGCAGTTCATCGGCAGGCCGGTCCTTC. Translated: CASSSSAGRSF. The full variable domain, in which reference TRBV28 and TRBJ2-4 provide the parts outside the CDR3, is DVKVTQSSRYLVKRTGEKVFLECVQDMDHENMFWYRQDPGLGLRLIYFSYDVKMKEKGDIPEGYSVSREKKERFSLILESASTNQTSMYLCASSSSAGRSFGAGTRLSVL.

This clonotype was detected ten times or more. This rearrangement joins TRBV7-4 to TRBJ2-7, with 12 bases matching TRBD2. V lost 3 bases to trimming and J lost 4 bases; unmatched junction nucleotides: 10. CDR1 and CDR2 (germline): SGHVT, SQSDAQ. The CDR3 has 17 residues. CDR3 residues: CASSFEGRTSGIYEQYF. DNA for the CDR3: TGTGCCAGCAGCTTTGAGGGCCGGACTAGCGGGATTTACGAGCAGTACTTC. The entire variable domain, with the rest obtained from reference TRBV7-4 and TRBJ2-7, is as follows: GAGVSQSPRYKVAKRGRDVALRCDSISGHVTLYWYRQTLGQGSEVLTYSQSDAQRDKSGRPSGRFSAERPERSVSTLKIQRTEQGDSAVYLCASSFEGRTSGIYEQYFGPGTRLTVT.

The V gene is TRBV20-1, the J gene TRBJ1-1; maybe TRBD1 (5 bases). The germline CDR1 and CDR2 sequences are DFQATT and SNEGSKA (reference sequence). CDR3 length equals 11 residues. V lost 3 bases, J lost 11 bases, and 13 bases lay in between. The CDR3 reads CSASWQGIAFF. CDR3 nucleotides: TGCAGTGCTAGCTGGCAGGGAATTGCTTTCTTT.

At least ten counts were recorded for this clonotype. V and J are TRBV7-2 and TRBJ2-1; the match to TRBD2 covers 9 bases. Per germline, CDR1 SGHTA and CDR2 FQGNSA. This CDR3 contains 17 residues. The trim removed 1 base at V and 6 bases at J, leaving 10 bases unmatched. This CDR3 is CASSLVPREGFGNEQFF. DNA of the CDR3: TGTGCCAGCAGCTTAGTCCCGCGGGAGGGCTTCGGCAATGAGCAGTTCTTC.

This clonotype came up a few times. This chain joins TRBV20-1 and TRBJ1-5; no definite D call. Trimming took off 0 bases at V and 7 bases at J, with 10 bases between the two ends. Germline lookup yields CDR1 DFQATT and CDR2 SNEGSKA (reference sequence). The CDR3 runs 13 residues. In DNA form, the CDR3 reads TGCAGTGCTAGAGAGTCCCGAGACCAGCCCCAGCATTTT. Residues: CSARESRDQPQHF.

The chain joins TRBV13 to TRBJ2-1, with D unresolved. The CDR3 covers 14 residues. Germline CDR1 is PRHDT and CDR2 is FYEKMQ (reference sequence). Trimming left V 3 bases short and J 1 base short, with 7 bases between. CDR3 sequence reads: CASSLVGSYNEQFF. The CDR3 coding sequence is TGTGCCAGCAGCTTGGTGGGATCCTACAATGAGCAGTTCTTC.

The chain employs TRBV7-9 and TRBJ2-3, with 11 bases matching TRBD2. Germline V lookup: CDR1 SEHNR, CDR2 FQNEAQ (reference sequence). The length of the CDR3 is 17 residues. V shed 0 bases, J shed 3 bases, and the junction held 5 bases outside the gene matches. CDR3 protein: CASSLARSSGRTDTQYF. CDR3 DNA sequence: TGTGCCAGCAGCTTAGCCCGGTCTAGCGGGAGGACAGATACGCAGTATTTT.

This clonotype was counted ten times or more. The rearrangement links TRBV7-2 to TRBJ1-1, with D tentatively TRBD1 (5 bases). The CDR3 is 18 amino acids. The V gene lost 7 bases and the J gene lost 5 bases, with 29 bases spanning the gap. In germline, CDR1 is SGHTA, CDR2 FQGNSA. This chain's CDR3 is CASNHARGFGARGTEAFF. The CDR3, as DNA: TGTGCCAGCAACCACGCTCGGGGGTTCGGAGCTCGTGGGACTGAAGCTTTCTTT.

The rearrangement uses TRBV5-8 and TRBJ2-1; tentatively, D is TRBD1 (7 bases). From germline, CDR1 is SGHTS and CDR2 YDEGEE. V shed 5 bases and J shed 4 bases, with 16 bases lying between them. CDR3 length equals 15 residues. The CDR3 region has the DNA TGTGCCAGCAGGCGGCGGGACAGAGTTTACAATGAGCAGTTCTTC. Its translation: CASRRRDRVYNEQFF.

Only a few counts were recorded for this clonotype. The chain combines TRBV19 with TRBJ1-2; D is unclear. Germline CDR1 reads LNHDA; CDR2 reads SQIVND (reference sequence). Trimming shortened V by 3 bases and J by 7 bases, and 6 bases separated the two germline ends. This CDR3 comprises 11 residues. CDR3 protein: CASSILGGYTF. CDR3 bases: TGTGCCAGTAGTATTCTGGGTGGCTACACCTTC.

The chain uses TRBV27 and TRBJ1-2, with D perhaps TRBD1 (5 bases). The CDR3 has 13 amino acids. The ends were cut back, 5 bases at V and 6 bases at J, with 13 bases in the middle. The germline V gene has CDR1 MNHEY and CDR2 SMNVEV (reference sequence). DNA for the CDR3: TGTGCCAGCAGTCAAAGACAGTTCGATGGCTACACCTTC. Protein: CASSQRQFDGYTF.

As to this clonotype: A junction end diverges from the germline sequence, so it may reflect a read error. The V call is TRBV6-2 or TRBV6-3, the J call TRBJ2-4; a weak D match, TRBD2 (5 bases). The CDR3 is 13 amino acids. The V gene's germline CDR1 is MNHEY and CDR2 SVGEGT. This CDR3 reads CVSSYGVQNIQYF. The CDR3 DNA sequence: TGTGTCAGCAGTTACGGGGTCCAAAACATTCAGTACTTC.

The J gene is TRBJ2-5, the V gene TRBV11-2; possibly TRBD1 for D (5 bases). Germline V lookup: CDR1 SGHAT, CDR2 FQNNGV. CDR3 length: 16 residues. The V and J ends lost 5 bases and 0 bases respectively, with 16 bases between them. The CDR3 region is CASSDQGGKYQETQYF. The DNA of the CDR3 is TGTGCCAGCAGCGATCAGGGTGGCAAGTACCAAGAGACCCAGTACTTC.

The table lists this clonotype with many counts. The chain couples TRBV7-2 to TRBJ2-7; D is ambiguous. The germline V gene encodes CDR1 SGHTA and CDR2 FQGNSA. Trimming left V 4 bases short and J 2 bases short, with 9 bases between. The CDR3 consists of 13 residues. The CDR3 sequence: CASSSAKAYEQYF. CDR3 DNA sequence: TGTGCCAGCAGCTCAGCTAAAGCCTACGAGCAGTACTTC.

V gene TRBV12-3 or TRBV12-4 combines with J gene TRBJ2-1, with unresolved D. The CDR3 consists of 14 residues. Between the trimmed V and J ends, which lost 3 bases and 4 bases, there was a span of 10 bases. CDR3 residues: CASSFSSRYNEQFF. In DNA, the CDR3 is TGTGCCAGCAGTTTCTCTAGTCGGTACAATGAGCAGTTCTTC.

In this sample, this clonotype turned up many times. The V call is TRBV20-1, the J call TRBJ1-5; D possibly corresponds to TRBD1 (5 bases). There are 14 residues in the CDR3. Germline V gene lookup returns CDR1 DFQATT and CDR2 SNEGSKA (reference sequence). V was clipped by 6 bases and J by 3 bases, with 15 bases between them. CDR3 coding DNA: TGCAGTGCCCACCCCGGGGGTAACAATCAGCCCCAGCATTTT. Its protein is CSAHPGGNNQPQHF.

CDR3 residues: CASSPGHPNTGELFF. CDR3 sequence (DNA): TGTGCCAGCAGCCCCGGACATCCGAACACCGGGGAGCTGTTTTTT. The V call is TRBV11-3, the J call TRBJ2-2, with D possibly being TRBD1 (5 bases). The CDR3 runs to 15 residues. The germline V and J ends were trimmed by 5 bases and 0 bases, with 10 bases remaining between them. CDR1 is SGHNT, CDR2 YENEEA, per germline.

There are a few counts of this clonotype. The chain is built from TRBV5-4 and TRBJ2-7; no clear D gene. Deletions cut 3 bases from V and 1 base from J, with 8 bases between. The CDR3 loop spans 13 amino acids. Germline V gene lookup returns CDR1 SGHNT and CDR2 YYREEE (reference sequence). For the CDR3, the DNA is TGTGCCAGCAGCTCCCAGGATTCCTACGAGCAGTACGTC. It specifies CASSSQDSYEQYV.